Shown below are 24 T cell receptor beta chains from a single sample sequenced in a study of blood T cell repertoires in COVID-19. Only in-frame clones appear in the TCRdb table, and some are missing; sequencing was by immunoSEQ multiplex PCR. This table has some 100,000 clones, 80% to 90% appearing once. Sequenced material: peripheral blood. The receptors shown here come from a woman aged 70-85 years with acute or convalescent COVID-19.

This chain uses TRBV5-8 with TRBJ2-2, with a possible D match to TRBD2 (5 bases). Trimming removed 1 base at V and 1 base at J, with 5 bases between. The CDR3 has 14 amino acids. In germline, CDR1 is SGHTS, CDR2 YDEGEE. In nucleotides, the CDR3 is TGTGCCAGCAGCTTGAGCGGGAACACCGGGGAGCTGTTTTTT. Protein sequence: CASSLSGNTGELFF.

The V and J genes are TRBV28 and TRBJ1-6; 8 bases match TRBD1. Germline V CDR1 and CDR2: MDHEN, SYDVKM. CDR3 length: 13 amino acids. V was pared by 8 bases and J by 10 bases, with 7 bases of the junction left unmatched. As DNA, the CDR3 is TGTGCCAGCCTGGGACAGGCGAGATCACCCCTCCACTTT. Translating gives CASLGQARSPLHF.

This chain joins TRBV7-9 and TRBJ1-6; the D gene is possibly TRBD1 (6 bases). CDR3 length: 16 amino acids. Germline V gene lookup returns CDR1 SEHNR and CDR2 FQNEAQ (reference sequence). The ends were cut back, 5 bases at V and 9 bases at J, with 20 bases in the middle. The CDR3 is CASSPPGGAGISPLHF. Written as DNA, the CDR3 is TGTGCCAGCAGCCCACCTGGGGGGGCAGGGATTTCACCCCTCCACTTT.

V gene TRBV4-1 combines with J gene TRBJ2-2; 7 bases are shared with TRBD2. The trim removed 1 base at V and 3 bases at J, leaving 14 bases unmatched. There are 19 residues in the CDR3. CDR1 MGHRA and CDR2 YSYEKL come from the germline V gene. The chain's CDR3 is CASSQGSGGAGFYTGELFF. The CDR3 bases are TGCGCCAGCAGCCAAGGGTCGGGGGGAGCGGGATTCTACACCGGGGAGCTGTTTTTT.

This chain joins TRBV19 and TRBJ1-3, with 7 nucleotides matching TRBD1. CDR1 is LNHDA and CDR2 is SQIVND in the germline V gene (reference sequence). The trim removed 6 bases at V and 0 bases at J, leaving 8 bases unmatched. The CDR3 is 16 amino acids. The CDR3 spells CASSTTGILSGNTIYF. The CDR3 DNA reads as TGTGCCAGTAGCACGACAGGGATTCTCTCTGGAAACACCATATATTTT.

The chain carries TRBV7-8 and TRBJ1-6; maybe TRBD1 (6 bases). In germline, CDR1 is SGHVS, CDR2 FQNEAQ. This CDR3 has 16 amino acids. With 0 bases removed from V and 7 bases from J, the gap between germline ends came to 13 bases. This chain's CDR3 is CASSLAAGVVNSPLHF. The CDR3 bases are TGTGCCAGCAGCTTAGCGGCAGGGGTTGTAAATTCACCCCTCCACTTT.

The DNA of the CDR3 is TGCGCCAGCAGCTTGGAGGGAGGAAAAATCTACGAGCAGTACTTC. Translating gives CASSLEGGKIYEQYF. The J gene is TRBJ2-7, the V gene TRBV5-1, with D perhaps TRBD2 (6 bases). The CDR3 loop spans 15 amino acids. The germline V gene encodes CDR1 SGHRS and CDR2 YFSETQ. V was cut by 0 bases and J by 3 bases, with 13 bases left in between.

The V call is TRBV2, the J call TRBJ1-2, with 9 bases fitting TRBD1. Losses at the gene ends were 7 bases for V and 1 base for J; bases not matched to a gene: 7. The CDR3 has 15 amino acids. Germline CDR1 is SNHLY and CDR2 is FYNNEI. The CDR3 protein is CASTGQGIGNYGYTF. In DNA, the CDR3 is TGTGCCAGCACGGGACAGGGAATTGGTAACTATGGCTACACCTTC.

This clone appeared once. V is TRBV13 and J is TRBJ2-3, with 7 bases lining up with TRBD2. The J segment lost 4 bases and the V segment lost 3 bases, leaving 10 bases of the junction unmatched. CDR1 PRHDT and CDR2 FYEKMQ come from the germline V gene (reference sequence). This CDR3 spans 16 amino acids. The CDR3 region is CASSFGLDDSPDTQYF. In nucleotides, the CDR3 is TGTGCCAGCAGCTTTGGACTAGATGATTCCCCAGATACGCAGTATTTT. Filled out from reference TRBV13 and TRBJ2-3, the complete variable domain reads AAGVIQSPRHLIKEKRETATLKCYPIPRHDTVYWYQQGPGQDPQFLISFYEKMQSDKGSIPDRFSAQQFSDYHSELNMSSLELGDSALYFCASSFGLDDSPDTQYFGPGTRLTVL.

This chain uses TRBV5-1 with TRBJ2-3; 9 nucleotides agree with TRBD2. The germline gives CDR1 SGHRS, CDR2 YFSETQ. This CDR3 contains 16 residues. V shed 2 bases and J 2 bases; nucleotides not matched to a gene: 6. Written as DNA, the CDR3 is TGCGCCAGCAGCTTTCGAGCGGGGGGACCCACAGATACGCAGTATTTT. Residues: CASSFRAGGPTDTQYF. Filled out from reference TRBV5-1 and TRBJ2-3, the complete variable domain reads KAGVTQTPRYLIKTRGQQVTLSCSPISGHRSVSWYQQTPGQGLQFLFEYFSETQRNKGNFPGRFSGRQFSNSRSEMNVSTLELGDSALYLCASSFRAGGPTDTQYFGPGTRLTVL.

The count of this clone is one. The gene calls are TRBV19 and TRBJ1-1; D might be TRBD1 (6 bases). This CDR3 has 15 residues. The V end lost 6 bases, the J end lost 1 base, and 15 bases lay between the germline ends. CDR1 and CDR2 (germline): LNHDA, SQIVND (reference sequence). The CDR3 protein is CASSPSGGGNTEAFF. The CDR3 DNA follows: TGTGCCAGTAGCCCCTCGGGGGGCGGGAACACTGAAGCTTTCTTT.

This clone was observed a few times. The chain carries TRBV3-1 (or the pseudogene TRBV3-2) and TRBJ2-7; TRBD2 aligns across 8 bases. The V gene end was trimmed by 3 bases and the J gene end by 3 bases; junction bases not matched to a gene: 4. The germline gives CDR1 LGHDT, CDR2 YNNKEL (reference sequence). The length of the CDR3 is 14 residues. The CDR3 loop is CASSHGTSFYEQYF. The CDR3 region has the DNA TGTGCCAGCAGCCACGGGACTAGTTTCTACGAGCAGTACTTC.

This clone was seen a few times. The chain is built from TRBV11-2 and TRBJ1-6, with 7 bases matching TRBD1. CDR3 length: 15 residues. CDR1 and CDR2 (germline): SGHAT, FQNNGV. V dropped 4 bases and J dropped 2; count of bases not matched to a gene: 2. The CDR3 bases are TGTGCCAGCAGCTCGACAGGGACCTATAATTCACCCCTCCACTTT. Its protein product is CASSSTGTYNSPLHF. Together with reference TRBV11-2 and TRBJ1-6, the CDR3 gives the full variable domain: EAGVAQSPRYKIIEKRQSVAFWCNPISGHATLYWYQQILGQGPKLLIQFQNNGVVDDSQLPKDRFSAERLKGVDSTLKIQPAKLEDSAVYLCASSSTGTYNSPLHFGNGTRLTVT.

This clone has a single count. The rearrangement uses TRBV7-6 and TRBJ1-4, with D perhaps TRBD1 (5 bases). The germline CDR1 and CDR2 sequences are SGHVS and FNYEAQ. CDR3 length equals 15 residues. V lost 4 bases and J lost 12, with 21 bases in between. The DNA of the CDR3 is TGTGCCAGCAGCTCCACCATTGGGGGGGTCCAGGAACTGTTTTTT. Translating it yields CASSSTIGGVQELFF.

This sequence joins TRBV11-2 and TRBJ2-5; the D gene is possibly TRBD2 (6 bases). The CDR3 has 15 residues. The germline gives CDR1 SGHAT, CDR2 FQNNGV. V lost 1 base, J lost 2 bases, and 11 bases lay in between. The CDR3 DNA follows: TGTGCCAGCAGCTTAGGCGCAGGGAGGCAAGAGACCCAGTACTTC. Translated: CASSLGAGRQETQYF.

The CDR3 DNA reads as TGTGCCAGCAGCTTAGCGCCTAGCGGGAGGGCCACTGAGCAGTTCTTC. This encodes CASSLAPSGRATEQFF. V gene TRBV7-9 combines with J gene TRBJ2-1; TRBD2 matches at 12 bases. Per the germline V gene, CDR1 is SEHNR and CDR2 is FQNEAQ (reference sequence). V shed 0 bases, J shed 9 bases, and the junction held 6 bases outside the gene matches. The length of the CDR3 is 16 residues.

This clone has a single count. This chain uses TRBV19 with TRBJ2-2; 10 bases are a match to TRBD1. This CDR3 is 17 amino acids long. CDR1 and CDR2 (germline): LNHDA, SQIVND (reference sequence). V lost 7 bases and J lost 5; bases outside the gene matches: 13. DNA for the CDR3: TGTGCCAGTAAAAGACCCGGGACAGGGGATATTACCGGGGAGCTGTTTTTT. Translating gives CASKRPGTGDITGELFF. The full variable domain, with the rest looked up from reference TRBV19 and TRBJ2-2, is DGGITQSPKYLFRKEGQNVTLSCEQNLNHDAMYWYRQDPGQGLRLIYYSQIVNDFQKGDIAEGYSVSREKKESFPLTVTSAQKNPTAFYLCASKRPGTGDITGELFFGEGSRLTVL.

This clone was picked up a small number of times. The CDR3, as DNA: TGTGCCAGCAGCCCGACGGGAGGGGGCTTATCCTACGAGCAGTACTTC. Encoded protein: CASSPTGGGLSYEQYF. The chain uses TRBV7-2 and TRBJ2-7, with a tentative D call TRBD2 (8 bases). Trimming removed 5 bases at V and 1 base at J, with 18 bases between. Germline CDR1 is SGHTA and CDR2 is FQGNSA. The CDR3 consists of 16 residues.

The rearrangement joins TRBV27 to TRBJ2-7; TRBD1 matches 11 bases. From germline, CDR1 is MNHEY and CDR2 SMNVEV (reference sequence). V lost 6 bases, J lost 3 bases, and 7 bases stayed unmatched. The CDR3 extends over 15 amino acids. CDR3 sequence: CASSLAGQGDYEQYF. The DNA for the CDR3 is TGTGCCAGCAGCCTGGCGGGACAGGGGGACTACGAGCAGTACTTC.

The J gene is TRBJ2-7, the V gene TRBV28; 12 nucleotides align to TRBD1. Germline values: CDR1 MDHEN, CDR2 SYDVKM. This CDR3 is built from 14 residues. The V and J ends lost 5 bases and 6 bases, in that order; junction bases with no gene match: 5. The CDR3 coding sequence is TGTGCCAGCAGTATGGGACAGGGGGCGGTCGAGCAGTACTTC. Its protein is CASSMGQGAVEQYF.

This chain uses TRBV7-9 with TRBJ2-1, with 8 bases lining up with TRBD1. Losses at the gene ends were 8 bases for V and 7 bases for J; bases not matched to a gene: 13. The CDR3 runs to 15 residues. CDR1 and CDR2 from the germline V gene are SEHNR and FQNEAQ (reference sequence). The CDR3 is CASAIWGQDDNEQFF. The DNA of the CDR3 is TGTGCCAGCGCAATTTGGGGACAGGACGATAATGAGCAGTTCTTC.

This clone was seen once. This chain joins TRBV5-6 and TRBJ2-5, with TRBD2 matching over 9 bases. The CDR3 contains 16 residues. Germline V gene sequence: CDR1 SGHDT, CDR2 YYEEEE. After removal of 2 bases from V and 4 bases from J, the junction contained 9 bases not matched to a gene. The CDR3 here is CASSFLREGGRETQYF. The CDR3 region has the DNA TGTGCCAGCAGCTTCCTGCGGGAGGGGGGTCGAGAGACCCAGTACTTC.

This chain joins TRBV6-1 and TRBJ1-1; tentative D call: TRBD1 (6 bases). From germline, CDR1 is MNHNS and CDR2 SASEGT. The V gene lost 2 bases and the J gene lost 6 bases, with 13 bases spanning the gap. CDR3 length: 14 residues. The CDR3 bases are TGTGCCAGCAGTGAATTAACAGGGCCCGCTGAAGCTTTCTTT. Its translation is CASSELTGPAEAFF.

The genes are TRBV24-1 and TRBJ1-4, with a possible D match to TRBD1 (6 bases). The CDR3 sequence is 14 residues long. Trimming took 3 bases from V and 7 from J, leaving 11 bases between them. CDR1 is KGHDR, CDR2 SFDVKD, per germline. This CDR3 is CATSDGATGEKLFF. As DNA, the CDR3 is TGTGCCACCAGTGATGGGGCGACAGGTGAAAAACTGTTTTTT.